This is a list of T cell receptor beta chains from one sample in a study of metastatic and nonmetastatic thyroid tumors. TCRdb redid the clone calls on the PCR reads using MiXCR. Here the sample spans about 24,000 clones, around a fifth being singletons. Source material: blood. The receptors stem from a male donor with papillary thyroid cancer or a benign thyroid nodule (not recorded which). Some clones in this sample may be carry-over from other donors' samples. Both conserved end residues are part of each CDR3. Fields, in order: clone size, J gene, D gene, V gene, CDR3 DNA, CDR3 protein. A D gene is named only where the DNA matches it firmly. Expanded clones are given a class, and other clones once, few, many or no size at all.

size: medium-sized; J: TRBJ2-7; D: TRBD2; V: TRBV6-1; DNA: TGTGCCAGCAGTACGGGACTAGCGGCATTAAGCTCCTACGAGCAGTACTTC; CDR3: CASSTGLAALSSYEQYF
size: few; J: TRBJ2-2; D: TRBD2; V: TRBV6-2/TRBV6-3; DNA: TGTGCCAGCAGTTACAGGACTAGCGGGGGGACGAACACCTGGGAGCTGTTTTTT; CDR3: CASSYRTSGGTNTWELFF
size: .; J: TRBJ2-2; D: .; V: TRBV4-1; DNA: TGCGCCAGCAGCCAGTTGACAGACACCGGGGAGCTGTTTTTT; CDR3: CASSQLTDTGELFF
size: many; J: TRBJ2-7; D: TRBD1; V: TRBV29-1; DNA: TGCAGCGTTAAAGGGGGCTCGAAAGGTTACGAGCAGTACTTC; CDR3: CSVKGGSKGYEQYF
size: many; J: TRBJ2-3; D: TRBD2; V: TRBV6-1; DNA: TGTGCCAGCAGCCGTACTAGCGGGAGGTTTACAGATACGCAGTATTTT; CDR3: CASSRTSGRFTDTQYF
size: .; J: TRBJ2-7; D: TRBD2; V: TRBV9; DNA: TGTGCCAGCATCGGGTCGACTAGCGTGTCCTACGGGCAGTACTTC; CDR3: CASIGSTSVSYGQYF
size: .; J: TRBJ2-5; D: TRBD2; V: TRBV6-1; DNA: TGTGCCAGCAGTCCCGCAGTGGCGGGGGGCCGCGGCGTAGAGACCCAGTACTTC; CDR3: CASSPAVAGGRGVETQYF
size: .; J: TRBJ1-2; D: .; V: TRBV12-3/TRBV12-4; DNA: TGTGCCAGCAGTTTTGGGGCAGGTCGGGGCTACACCTTC; CDR3: CASSFGAGRGYTF
size: many; J: TRBJ2-6; D: .; V: TRBV5-4; DNA: TGTGCCAGCAGCTTGGGTGGTCGTGCAGTCTCTGGGGCCAACGTCCTGACTTTC; CDR3: CASSLGGRAVSGANVLTF
size: many; J: TRBJ2-1; D: TRBD2; V: TRBV3-1; DNA: TGTGCCAGCATGGGGGAAAGACTAGCGGGAGGAAACTACAATGAGCAGTTCTTC; CDR3: CASMGERLAGGNYNEQFF
size: many; J: TRBJ2-7; D: .; V: TRBV20-1; DNA: TGCAGTGCCCTAAACCGGGACTTTAACGAGCAGTACTTC; CDR3: CSALNRDFNEQYF
size: many; J: TRBJ2-1; D: TRBD1; V: TRBV5-1; DNA: TGCGCCAGCAGCCCGGGACAGGGGGCTAGGAATGAGCAGTTCTTC; CDR3: CASSPGQGARNEQFF
size: few; J: TRBJ1-5; D: .; V: TRBV27; DNA: TGTGCCAGCAGCACCGGGACTAATCAGCCCCAGCATTTT; CDR3: CASSTGTNQPQHF
size: .; J: TRBJ2-7; D: .; V: TRBV20-1; DNA: TGCAGTGCGAACATACAGGGGGGGTACGAGCAGTACTTC; CDR3: CSANIQGGYEQYF
size: many; J: TRBJ2-3; D: TRBD2; V: TRBV9; DNA: TGTGCCAGCAGCGTAAGGGGTGAGCGGGAGATCTTTGATACGCAGTATTTT; CDR3: CASSVRGEREIFDTQYF
size: many; J: TRBJ2-1; D: TRBD1; V: TRBV7-3; DNA: TGTGCCAGCAGGACAGGGGACGGGAATGAGCAGTTCTTC; CDR3: CASRTGDGNEQFF
size: many; J: TRBJ1-1; D: .; V: TRBV9; DNA: TGTGCCAGCAGCGTTACAGGGAGTAACACTGAAGCTTTCTTT; CDR3: CASSVTGSNTEAFF
size: .; J: TRBJ2-5; D: TRBD1; V: TRBV7-6; DNA: TGTGCCAGCAGCTTTGGCTCGGGACAGGGGCCGAGCCAAGAGACCCAGTACTTC; CDR3: CASSFGSGQGPSQETQYF
size: many; J: TRBJ2-3; D: TRBD1; V: TRBV19; DNA: TGTGCCAGTAGTGGATGGGACAGGGGGGGTGGAACAGATACGCAGTATTTT; CDR3: CASSGWDRGGGTDTQYF
size: .; J: TRBJ2-3; D: TRBD2; V: TRBV10-3; DNA: TGTGCCAACAGTTGGGAACTACTAGCGGGAGTCACAGATACGCAGTATTTT; CDR3: CANSWELLAGVTDTQYF
size: many; J: TRBJ1-2; D: .; V: TRBV29-1; DNA: TGCAGCGCAACAGAGAACTATGGCTACACCTTC; CDR3: CSATENYGYTF
size: medium-sized; J: TRBJ1-2; D: TRBD1; V: TRBV5-1; DNA: TGCGCCAGCAGCTCGGGACAGGGGATAAATGGCTACACCTTC; CDR3: CASSSGQGINGYTF
size: many; J: TRBJ2-3; D: TRBD2; V: TRBV11-3; DNA: TGTGCCAGCAGCTTAGTAAGACTAGCGGCTAGCACAGATACGCAGTATTTT; CDR3: CASSLVRLAASTDTQYF
size: many; J: TRBJ2-4; D: TRBD2; V: TRBV6-1; DNA: TGTGCCAGCAGTGGAGGACTAGCGGGAGGGCCCTCCAAAAACATTCAGTACTTC; CDR3: CASSGGLAGGPSKNIQYF
size: medium-sized; J: TRBJ1-2; D: .; V: TRBV28; DNA: TGTGCCAGCAGTTCCTTCCCCGGCGGGGGGCGAGGCTACACCTTC; CDR3: CASSSFPGGGRGYTF
size: .; J: TRBJ1-6; D: .; V: TRBV5-1; DNA: TGCGCCAGCAGAAGATCGGGACAAGTAAATTCACCCCTCCACTTT; CDR3: CASRRSGQVNSPLHF
size: .; J: TRBJ2-5; D: .; V: TRBV9; DNA: TGTGCCAGCAGCTCCCAAGAGACCCAGTACTTC; CDR3: CASSSQETQYF
size: many; J: TRBJ2-7; D: .; V: TRBV2; DNA: TGTGCCAAGGCCGTGACCGCCTACGAGCAGTACTTC; CDR3: CAKAVTAYEQYF
size: many; J: TRBJ2-5; D: TRBD1; V: TRBV9; DNA: TGTGCCAGCAGCACCCCCCGGGACAGGGCTGAGACCCAGTACTTC; CDR3: CASSTPRDRAETQYF
size: few; J: TRBJ2-7; D: .; V: TRBV6-1; DNA: TGTGCCATCGCCCCGGGACACTCCTACGAGCAGTACTTC; CDR3: CAIAPGHSYEQYF
size: few; J: TRBJ2-5; D: TRBD2; V: TRBV19; DNA: TGTGCCAGTAGTCTGACTCCGGGGGGAGAGACCCAGTACTTC; CDR3: CASSLTPGGETQYF
size: many; J: TRBJ2-2; D: TRBD1; V: TRBV5-1; DNA: TGCGCCAGCAGCTTAAGCCCCGACGGACAGGGGGCCTACACCGGGGAGCTGTTTTTT; CDR3: CASSLSPDGQGAYTGELFF
size: many; J: TRBJ2-1; D: TRBD1; V: TRBV5-1; DNA: TGCGCCAGCAGCTTCAGGAGACAGGGCTACAATGAGCAGTTCTTC; CDR3: CASSFRRQGYNEQFF
size: medium-sized; J: TRBJ1-6; D: .; V: TRBV12-3/TRBV12-4; DNA: TGTGCCAGCAGACCAGGGGCGGACTCCTATAATTCACCCCTCCACTTT; CDR3: CASRPGADSYNSPLHF
size: many; J: TRBJ1-1; D: .; V: TRBV19; DNA: TGTGCCAGTAGGGGGCGGGGGATGAACACTGAAGCTTTCTTT; CDR3: CASRGRGMNTEAFF
size: .; J: TRBJ2-7; D: .; V: TRBV4-2; DNA: TGTGCCAGCAGCCAAGGAAGGGAGAGATCCTACGAGCAGTACTTC; CDR3: CASSQGRERSYEQYF
size: many; J: TRBJ2-3; D: .; V: TRBV5-5; DNA: TGTGCCAGCAGCCGGCCGGGCGATACGCAGTATTTT; CDR3: CASSRPGDTQYF
size: .; J: TRBJ1-1; D: .; V: TRBV4-3; DNA: TGCGCCAGCAGCCCGACAGGCATGAACACTGAAGCTTTCTTT; CDR3: CASSPTGMNTEAFF
size: few; J: TRBJ2-5; D: .; V: TRBV2; DNA: TGTGCCAGCAGTGAAGAAGGTCAGGGGCCAGAGACCCAGTACTTC; CDR3: CASSEEGQGPETQYF
size: many; J: TRBJ2-2; D: .; V: TRBV29-1; DNA: TGCAGCGTTTTCCATGAGCTATCCGGGGAGCTGTTTTTT; CDR3: CSVFHELSGELFF
size: .; J: TRBJ2-7; D: .; V: TRBV11-2; DNA: TGTGCCAGCAGCTTAGCTGGGGGGTTGGGAGGCGAGCAGTACTTC; CDR3: CASSLAGGLGGEQYF
size: .; J: TRBJ2-7; D: .; V: TRBV19; DNA: TGTGCCAGTAGTATAGCTCCGGACCGTCCCAACTACGAGCAGTACTTC; CDR3: CASSIAPDRPNYEQYF
size: many; J: TRBJ2-1; D: TRBD1; V: TRBV18; DNA: TGTGCCAGCTCCGACGACAGGGGATCCAATGAGCAGTTCTTC; CDR3: CASSDDRGSNEQFF
size: many; J: TRBJ2-3; D: .; V: TRBV30; DNA: TGTGCCTGGAGTCCCCCCTACGGGAGAGGGGATACGCAGTATTTT; CDR3: CAWSPPYGRGDTQYF
size: .; J: TRBJ2-7; D: TRBD1; V: TRBV19; DNA: TGTGCCAGTAGTCCGTCGACAGGGAAAACCTCCTACGAGCAGTACTTC; CDR3: CASSPSTGKTSYEQYF